The clone carrying this TCR beta chain came up once. One end of the junction does not line up with germline, which may come from a read error. Germline V gives CDR1 SEHNR, CDR2 FQNEAQ (reference sequence). The CDR3 has 15 residues. It was with a sample-barcoded 5' primer and a J-beta primer mix that a second PCR of about 6 to 12 cycles was run. TCRdb passed the 5' RACE reads through MiXCR, listing each CDR3 protein once. Among about 730,000 distinct CDR3 sequences listed, approximately 43% were seen once. This entry comes from a study of blood T cells in healthy people across ages. The receptor was derived from a woman in her fifties or sixties in good health. The chain combines TRBV7-9 with TRBJ1-4, with D uncertain. The sequencing sample was made of blood. DNA for the CDR3: TGTACCAGCAGCTTACTAGGAGGGAGCGGCGAAAAACCGTTTTTT. Translating it yields CTSSLLGGSGEKPFF.